A single sample is the source of the 20 T cell receptor beta chains below, sequenced in a study of blood T cell repertoires in COVID-19. Data came from immunoSEQ multiplex PCR; TCRdb stores just in-frame clones and leaves some out. The table lists about 250,000 clones, about 85% of them singletons. Sequences were obtained from peripheral blood. Every receptor here comes from a human donor with COVID-19, enrolled during active disease. The donor label of this sample is uncertain.

The V gene is TRBV19, the J gene TRBJ1-2, with D unresolved. This CDR3 spans 17 amino acids. V was pared by 1 base and J by 5 bases, with 20 bases between. CDR1 LNHDA and CDR2 SQIVND come from the germline V gene (reference sequence). In DNA form, the CDR3 reads TGTGCCAGTAGTATAGTGGGCGTCGGGAGGCAGCAGTATGGCTACACCTTC. It yields the protein CASSIVGVGRQQYGYTF.

The chain is built from TRBV6-5 and TRBJ1-1; the D gene is possibly TRBD1 (6 bases). Trimming took 6 bases from V and 1 from J, leaving 9 bases between them. From germline, CDR1 is MNHEY and CDR2 SVGAGI. This CDR3 has 13 amino acids. The CDR3 coding sequence is TGTGCCAGCAGCGGACAGAGGAACACTGAAGCTTTCTTT. Translated, it gives CASSGQRNTEAFF.

V is TRBV6-2 or TRBV6-3 and J is TRBJ1-5, with 7 bases that match TRBD1. This CDR3 is 15 amino acids long. J was trimmed by 7 bases and V by 2 bases; bases with no gene match: 8. Germline values: CDR1 MNHEY, CDR2 SVGEGT. CDR3 in amino acids: CASSYSSRGDQPQHF. The CDR3 nucleotides are TGTGCCAGCAGTTACAGCAGCAGGGGGGACCAGCCCCAGCATTTT.

This chain links TRBV6-5 with TRBJ1-4; D is unclear. V was pared by 6 bases and J by 4 bases, with 12 bases between. The germline CDR1 and CDR2 sequences are MNHEY and SVGAGI. This CDR3 spans 14 amino acids. The CDR3 DNA is TGTGCCAGCAGACCCCGGAGAAATAATGAAAAACTGTTTTTT. It yields the protein CASRPRRNNEKLFF.

The rearrangement links TRBV18 to TRBJ2-5; D is possibly TRBD2 (6 bases). The CDR3 spans 16 residues. Deletions cut 0 bases from V and 2 bases from J, with 13 bases between. Germline values: CDR1 KGHSH, CDR2 LQKENI. The CDR3 DNA follows: TGTGCCAGCTCACCACCGGTGGAGGGTAGGCAAGAGACCCAGTACTTC. This gives the protein CASSPPVEGRQETQYF.

V and J are TRBV6-5 and TRBJ2-5, with D perhaps matching TRBD1 (5 bases). V was shortened by 6 bases and J by 4 bases, with 15 bases between the two germline ends. The germline gives CDR1 MNHEY, CDR2 SVGAGI. The CDR3 loop spans 14 amino acids. The CDR3 DNA reads TGTGCCAGCAGGCAGGGATCTGGCGGAGAGACCCAGTACTTC. This sequence encodes CASRQGSGGETQYF.

This sequence joins TRBV28 and TRBJ1-5, with D maybe TRBD1 (6 bases). Trimming took off 7 bases at V and 4 bases at J, with 17 bases between the two ends. The CDR3 sequence is 15 residues long. Germline CDR1 and CDR2: MDHEN and SYDVKM. The CDR3 sequence: CASNDPGTKNQPQHF. The CDR3 nucleotides are TGTGCCAGCAATGACCCCGGGACAAAAAATCAGCCCCAGCATTTT.

The gene calls are TRBV7-3 and TRBJ1-2, with 8 bases aligning to TRBD1. Trimming removed 3 bases from V and 7 bases from J; junction bases left unmatched: 4. Germline loops: CDR1 SGHTA, CDR2 FQGTGA. The CDR3 has 13 residues. The CDR3 nucleotides are TGTGCCAGCAGCTTGCCAGGGGGCATTGGCTACACCTTC. It translates to CASSLPGGIGYTF.

V is TRBV11-2 and J is TRBJ2-5; 11 positions agree with TRBD2. The trim removed 8 bases at V and 1 base at J, leaving 6 bases unmatched. The germline CDR1 and CDR2 sequences are SGHAT and FQNNGV. The CDR3 totals 15 residues. The CDR3 spells CASLSSGRAQETQYF. In nucleotides, the CDR3 is TGTGCCAGCCTTAGTAGCGGGAGGGCCCAAGAGACCCAGTACTTC.

The J gene is TRBJ2-1, the V gene TRBV19; 9 bases are a match to TRBD2. The junction had 17 bases not matched to a gene; V was cut back by 5 bases and J by 6 bases. The length of the CDR3 is 18 residues. The germline CDR1 and CDR2 sequences are LNHDA and SQIVND (reference sequence). In DNA, the CDR3 is TGTGCCAGTAGTGGGGGCCTAGCGGGGCCGTCTGGGGGCAATGAGCAGTTCTTC. Protein: CASSGGLAGPSGGNEQFF.

This clone was seen just once. CDR3 sequence reads: CASSQRDLRGGPNYGYTF. The CDR3 DNA reads TGTGCCAGCAGCCAAAGGGACCTGAGGGGGGGACCGAACTATGGCTACACCTTC. This chain joins TRBV3-1 (or the pseudogene TRBV3-2) and TRBJ1-2, with a weak D call TRBD1 (6 bases). Germline V gene lookup returns CDR1 LGHDT and CDR2 YNNKEL (reference sequence). The CDR3 is 18 residues long. Trimming cost V 2 bases and J 2 bases, with 21 bases left between them.

The rearrangement joins TRBV30 to TRBJ1-6; no clear D gene. The CDR3 length is 14 residues. The ends were cut back, 5 bases at V and 8 bases at J, with 16 bases in the middle. Germline values: CDR1 GTSNPN, CDR2 SVGIG (reference sequence). The chain's CDR3 is CAWRLRGIDSPLHF. DNA for the CDR3: TGTGCCTGGCGCCTCAGAGGTATCGATTCACCCCTCCACTTT.

This clone occurred once. This chain uses TRBV5-1 with TRBJ1-1; 7 bases match TRBD1. CDR1 SGHRS and CDR2 YFSETQ come from the germline V gene. With 3 bases clipped from V and 3 bases from J, the junction kept 5 bases outside the gene matches. This CDR3 has 14 residues. The CDR3 protein is CASSSGQFDTEAFF. CDR3 nucleotide sequence: TGCGCCAGCAGCTCGGGACAGTTCGACACTGAAGCTTTCTTT.

The gene calls are TRBV7-2 and TRBJ1-2; TRBD1 agrees at 7 bases. The CDR3 is 15 amino acids. The germline V gene encodes CDR1 SGHTA and CDR2 FQGNSA. V lost 1 base and J lost 3; bases outside the gene matches: 5. The CDR3 sequence is CASSLGQGGDYGYTF. The CDR3 DNA is TGTGCCAGCAGCTTAGGACAGGGAGGCGACTATGGCTACACCTTC. Looking up the rest from reference TRBV7-2 and TRBJ1-2 gives the full variable domain: GAGVSQSPSNKVTEKGKDVELRCDPISGHTALYWYRQSLGQGLEFLIYFQGNSAPDKSGLPSDRFSAERTGGSVSTLTIQRTQQEDSAVYLCASSLGQGGDYGYTFGSGTRLTVV.

CDR3 sequence reads: CASSQTSPDTQYF. In nucleotides, the CDR3 is TGTGCCAGCAGCCAAACTAGCCCAGATACGCAGTATTTT. V gene TRBV9 combines with J gene TRBJ2-3, with D possibly matching TRBD2 (6 bases). The CDR3 is made up of 13 amino acids. The germline V and J ends were trimmed by 4 bases and 4 bases, with 10 bases remaining between them. Germline V CDR1 and CDR2: SGDLS, YYNGEE.

The chain recombines TRBV6-1 with TRBJ1-5, with D uncertain. This CDR3 comprises 15 residues. Deletions cut 1 base from V and 10 bases from J, with 17 bases between. Germline assignment: CDR1 MNHNS and CDR2 SASEGT. CDR3 protein: CASSEGSTSVFPQHF. The CDR3 nucleotides read TGTGCCAGCAGTGAAGGGAGTACGTCCGTATTCCCCCAGCATTTT.

The J gene is TRBJ2-1, the V gene TRBV28; D possibly corresponds to TRBD2 (6 bases). The CDR3 covers 17 residues. V was cut by 6 bases and J by 0 bases, with 18 bases left in between. Germline CDR1 reads MDHEN; CDR2 reads SYDVKM. The CDR3 sequence is CASSDSGGVSSYNEQFF. As DNA, the CDR3 is TGTGCCAGCAGCGACAGTGGAGGGGTGAGCTCCTACAATGAGCAGTTCTTC.

The sample holds a few counts of this clone. The chain carries TRBV6-6 and TRBJ2-7, with D possibly matching TRBD1 (5 bases). The V gene lost 9 bases and the J gene lost 0 bases, with 9 bases spanning the gap. The CDR3 is 12 residues long. Germline-derived CDR1 and CDR2 are MNHNY and SVGAGI (reference sequence). The CDR3 loop is CASSGASYEQYF. CDR3 nucleotides: TGTGCCAGTAGTGGGGCCTCCTACGAGCAGTACTTC.

The chain recombines TRBV28 with TRBJ2-3; D might be TRBD2 (6 bases). V lost 6 bases and J 1 base, leaving 23 bases between the germline ends. CDR1 is MDHEN and CDR2 is SYDVKM in the germline V gene. There are 18 residues in the CDR3. CDR3 coding DNA: TGTGCCAGCAGACGCCTTCCGGAGCGGGCGGAAGGCACAGATACGCAGTATTTT. Amino acids: CASRRLPERAEGTDTQYF.

The V and J genes are TRBV11-2 and TRBJ1-6; D gene ambiguous. There are 14 residues in the CDR3. Trimming cost V 6 bases and J 7 bases, with 13 bases left between them. In germline, CDR1 is SGHAT, CDR2 FQNNGV. CDR3 bases: TGTGCCAGCAGTCCTAGTGGCCGGAATTCACCCCTCCACTTT. Translating it yields CASSPSGRNSPLHF.